This T cell receptor (beta chain) emerged from a study of T cell responses to AZD1222 COVID-19 vaccine. Study context: Second doses were pooled across both intervals (about 4 or about 12 weeks).

Concerning this clone: What it recognizes is unknown.

Study results and caveats: Repertoire collection took place solely once the T cell response had peaked.

The CDR3 is 15 amino acids. In germline, CDR1 is MNHEY, CDR2 SVGAGI. V was pared by 6 bases and J by 11 bases, with 14 bases of the junction left unmatched. Clones were read by immunoSEQ multiplex PCR, and TCRdb kept only the in-frame ones, dropping some. The table shows about 130,000 clones, with around 89% occurring only once. The source is an adult in good health. The J gene is TRBJ2-3, the V gene TRBV6-5; 10 bases agree with TRBD2. The material was peripheral blood, obtained on day 0 of AZD1222 vaccination. The CDR3 spells CASRRASGSVLGQYF. CDR3 DNA: TGTGCCAGCAGACGAGCTAGCGGGAGCGTGCTGGGGCAGTATTTT.